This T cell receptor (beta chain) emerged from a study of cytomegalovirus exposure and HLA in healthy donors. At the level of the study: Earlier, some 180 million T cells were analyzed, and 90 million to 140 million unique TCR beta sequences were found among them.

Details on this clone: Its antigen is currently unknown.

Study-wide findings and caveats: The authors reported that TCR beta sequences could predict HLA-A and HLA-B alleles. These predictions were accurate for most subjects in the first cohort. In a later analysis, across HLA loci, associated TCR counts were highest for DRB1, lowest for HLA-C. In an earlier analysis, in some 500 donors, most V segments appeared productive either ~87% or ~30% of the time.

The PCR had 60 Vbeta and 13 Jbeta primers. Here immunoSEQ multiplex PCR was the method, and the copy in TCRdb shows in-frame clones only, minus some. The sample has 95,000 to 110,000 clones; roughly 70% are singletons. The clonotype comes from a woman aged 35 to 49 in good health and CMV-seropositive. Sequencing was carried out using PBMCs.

The CDR3: CASSQGGGLAGETQYF. The CDR3, as DNA: TGTGCCAGCAGCCAAGGTGGAGGGCTAGCGGGCGAGACCCAGTACTTC. The gene calls are TRBV7-8 and TRBJ2-5, with 8 bases that match TRBD2. V shed 5 bases and J 5 bases; nucleotides not matched to a gene: 13. Germline lookup yields CDR1 SGHVS and CDR2 FQNEAQ. This CDR3 has 16 residues.